The 13 T cell receptor beta chains below were found in one sample sequenced in a study of identical twins. TCRdb analysed the 5' RACE reads with MiXCR anew, one entry per CDR3 protein. The data show hundreds of thousands of distinct CDR3 sequences, with about 20% seen just once and 4% to 5.5% held by the top ten. These same records also appear under a second study, on T cells expressing NK-cell markers.

The sequenced sample was PBMCs. Source of these receptors: a woman in her late teens or twenties in good health.

This clonotype has just a few counts. The genes are TRBV6-1 and TRBJ2-3; TRBD2 matches 9 bases. CDR3 length: 16 amino acids. Germline V lookup: CDR1 MNHNS, CDR2 SASEGT. Losses at the gene ends were 6 bases for V and 6 bases for J; bases not matched to a gene: 13. The CDR3 sequence is CASSLTTSGPRDTQYF. CDR3 sequence (DNA): TGTGCCAGCAGCCTCACGACTAGCGGCCCGCGGGATACGCAGTATTTT.

There are many counts of this clonotype. The chain has TRBV20-1 and TRBJ2-5, with D possibly called TRBD1 or TRBD2 (5 bases each). Looked up from germline, CDR1 is DFQATT and CDR2 is SNEGSKA (reference sequence). Trimming stripped 7 bases from V and 3 bases from J, with 18 bases between. This CDR3 has 14 residues. The CDR3 bases are TGCAGTGGGTTAACTAGGGGAAAAGAAGAGACCCAGTACTTC. Its translation is CSGLTRGKEETQYF.

This clonotype was counted ten times or more. The genes are TRBV6-1 and TRBJ1-6, with D possibly matching TRBD1 (6 bases). V was trimmed by 7 bases and J by 6 bases, leaving 19 bases between them. Germline V CDR1 and CDR2: MNHNS, SASEGT. The CDR3 totals 16 residues. CDR3: CASNGVPGGRNSPLHF. Written as DNA, the CDR3 is TGTGCCAGCAATGGTGTTCCGGGGGGCCGTAATTCACCCCTCCACTTT.

This chain uses TRBV10-2 with TRBJ1-2; D unresolved. The germline gives CDR1 WSHSY, CDR2 SAAADI. The V end was cut by 5 bases, the J end by 2 bases, with 3 bases between. The CDR3 is 11 amino acids. CDR3 loop: CASSKNYGYTF. The CDR3 DNA reads as TGCGCCAGCAGTAAGAACTATGGCTACACCTTC.

This clonotype was seen ten or more times. In DNA, the CDR3 is TGCGCCAGCAGCTCACCTAAAATGGGGGCCTACAATGAGCAGTTCTTC. It is translated as CASSSPKMGAYNEQFF. This chain links TRBV5-1 with TRBJ2-1; D may match TRBD1 or TRBD2 (5 bases each). Germline V gene data show CDR1 as SGHRS and CDR2 as YFSETQ. Trimming pared 3 bases from V and 2 bases from J, leaving 15 bases between. There are 16 residues in the CDR3.

The chain combines TRBV3-1 with TRBJ2-1, with 7 bases matching TRBD1. V shed 1 base, J shed 6 bases, and the junction held 6 bases outside the gene matches. CDR3 length: 15 residues. Germline assignment: CDR1 LGHDT and CDR2 YNNKEL (reference sequence). CDR3 sequence (DNA): TGTGCCAGCAGCCAAGGGGACGACAGGGCCAATGAGCAGTTCTTC. It yields the protein CASSQGDDRANEQFF.

This chain links TRBV5-6 with TRBJ2-1; D is ambiguous. CDR1 is SGHDT and CDR2 is YYEEEE in the germline V gene. The CDR3 runs to 15 residues. V dropped 2 bases and J dropped 6 bases, with 15 bases sitting between them. CDR3 sequence: CASSFTWPKGNEQFF. In DNA form, the CDR3 reads TGTGCCAGCAGCTTCACATGGCCTAAGGGCAATGAGCAGTTCTTC. Looking up the rest from reference TRBV5-6 and TRBJ2-1 gives the full variable domain: DAGVTQSPTHLIKTRGQQVTLRCSPKSGHDTVSWYQQALGQGPQFIFQYYEEEERQRGNFPDRFSGHQFPNYSSELNVNALLLGDSALYLCASSFTWPKGNEQFFGPGTRLTVL.

This clonotype was picked up a small number of times. V is TRBV12-3 or TRBV12-4 and J is TRBJ1-2; D not certain. Trimming pared 5 bases from V and 3 bases from J, leaving 16 bases between. CDR3 length equals 15 residues. For the CDR3, the DNA is TGTGCCAGCAGTCGAACCCTGGGAGCGGACTATGGCTACACCTTC. Residues: CASSRTLGADYGYTF.

In regard to this clonotype: A junction boundary mismatches the germline segment, possibly from a read error. The chain couples TRBV20-1 to TRBJ2-1; TRBD2 matches 9 bases. The length of the CDR3 is 13 residues. The germline V gene encodes CDR1 DFQATT and CDR2 SNEGSKA (reference sequence). CDR3: CSTSGFTNNEQFF. The CDR3 DNA follows: TGCAGTACTAGCGGGTTTACGAACAATGAGCAGTTCTTC.

This clonotype was seen only a few times. This chain connects TRBV2 to TRBJ1-3; a weak D match, TRBD1 (6 bases). This CDR3 spans 12 amino acids. Per germline, CDR1 SNHLY and CDR2 FYNNEI. Trimming pared 6 bases from V and 8 bases from J, leaving 11 bases between. As DNA, the CDR3 is TGTGCCAGCAGCCCACAGGGCTACACCATATATTTT. It encodes CASSPQGYTIYF.

The chain has TRBV9 and TRBJ2-7; 9 nucleotides agree with TRBD2. From germline, CDR1 is SGDLS and CDR2 YYNGEE. The length of the CDR3 is 14 residues. V lost 4 bases to trimming and J lost 6 bases; unmatched junction nucleotides: 8. The CDR3 loop reads CASSSRGLASEQYF. In DNA, the CDR3 is TGTGCCAGCAGCTCCCGCGGACTAGCGTCCGAGCAGTACTTC.

In regard to this clonotype: The germline gene is not matched at one end of the junction; a read error may be the cause. This chain joins TRBV20-1 and TRBJ1-2, with D unresolved. This CDR3 has 14 residues. Germline V lookup: CDR1 DFQATT, CDR2 SNEGSKA (reference sequence). CDR3 sequence reads: CSASIANTNYSYTF. The CDR3 bases are TGCAGTGCTAGTATTGCGAATACTAACTATAGCTACACCTTC.

This clonotype was recorded a few times. This chain links TRBV12-3 or TRBV12-4 with TRBJ1-1, with D unresolved. V lost 4 bases, J lost 5 bases, and 11 bases lay in between. The CDR3 totals 13 residues. DNA of the CDR3: TGTGCCAGCAGTTGGAACCGAGAGACTGAAGCTTTCTTT. Translation gives CASSWNRETEAFF.